These 6 T cell receptor beta chains were sequenced from one sample in a study of vaccination and CD4 T cells after COVID-19. These receptors' antigens are unknown. The treatment is: roughly 10-day PBMC culture with coronavirus spike peptide pools or control peptides (ViraFEST assay). Investigators obtained the unexposed donor's CD4+ T cells before the COVID-19 pandemic (2011-2018). Cultured CD4+ T cell DNA underwent sequencing with the Oncomine TCR Beta short-read assay. Once CD4+ T cells had been cultured, genomic DNA was extracted from them. TCRdb analysed the PCR reads with MiXCR anew, one entry per CDR3 protein. The sample includes approximately 10,000 distinct CDR3 sequences, about 35% seen only once; the top ten take around 21%. Sequenced input: CD4+ T cells from blood, cultured in vitro. The receptors were gathered from a human donor in good health.

This clonotype was recorded once. The gene calls are TRBV29-1 and TRBJ1-1, with 9 bases lining up with TRBD1. V lost 6 bases, J lost 3 bases, and 5 bases stayed unmatched. This CDR3 is 13 amino acids long. CDR1 is SQVTM, CDR2 ANQGSEA, per germline. The chain's CDR3 is CSVATGGYTEAFF. The CDR3 nucleotides read TGCAGCGTAGCCACAGGGGGCTACACTGAAGCTTTCTTT.

The V call is TRBV15, the J call TRBJ1-5; D possibly corresponds to TRBD1 (5 bases). CDR3 length: 13 residues. Germline assignment: CDR1 LNHNV and CDR2 YYDKDF (reference sequence). V was trimmed by 7 bases and J by 4 bases, leaving 11 bases between them. The DNA for the CDR3 is TGTGCCACCACTCGAGGGGTTAATCAGCCCCAGCATTTT. Its protein product is CATTRGVNQPQHF.

This clonotype was seen more than once but under ten times. The chain couples TRBV20-1 to TRBJ1-6; the match to TRBD1 covers 9 bases. After removal of 4 bases from V and 2 bases from J, the junction contained 0 bases not matched to a gene. The CDR3 contains 14 residues. Germline V gives CDR1 DFQATT, CDR2 SNEGSKA (reference sequence). CDR3 loop: CSANRGPYNSPLHF. The CDR3 DNA sequence: TGCAGTGCTAACAGGGGGCCCTATAATTCACCCCTCCACTTT.

This clonotype has more than one count but fewer than ten. The V gene is TRBV20-1, the J gene TRBJ1-3; 10 nucleotides line up with TRBD1. The CDR3 runs to 14 residues. Germline CDR1 and CDR2: DFQATT and SNEGSKA (reference sequence). The J segment lost 3 bases and the V segment lost 3 bases, leaving 2 bases of the junction unmatched. The CDR3 DNA sequence: TGCAGTGCTAGGGGACAGGGGAGTGGAAACACCATATATTTT. It yields the protein CSARGQGSGNTIYF.

This clonotype was seen a few times. The chain couples TRBV27 to TRBJ2-5; TRBD2 matches at 7 bases. CDR1 is MNHEY, CDR2 SMNVEV, per germline (reference sequence). CDR3 length: 14 amino acids. V trimming: 5 bases; J trimming: 2 bases; junction bases outside the gene matches: 5. The CDR3 region has the DNA TGTGCCAGCAGTGAGAGAGCGGGACAAGAGACCCAGTACTTC. Amino acid sequence: CASSERAGQETQYF.

The rearrangement uses TRBV20-1 and TRBJ1-3; D may be TRBD1 (5 bases). The CDR3 spans 13 residues. Germline V lookup: CDR1 DFQATT, CDR2 SNEGSKA (reference sequence). CDR3 sequence: CAGGGNTGNTIYF. As DNA, the CDR3 is TGCGCCGGGGGGGGGAACACTGGAAACACCATATATTTT.